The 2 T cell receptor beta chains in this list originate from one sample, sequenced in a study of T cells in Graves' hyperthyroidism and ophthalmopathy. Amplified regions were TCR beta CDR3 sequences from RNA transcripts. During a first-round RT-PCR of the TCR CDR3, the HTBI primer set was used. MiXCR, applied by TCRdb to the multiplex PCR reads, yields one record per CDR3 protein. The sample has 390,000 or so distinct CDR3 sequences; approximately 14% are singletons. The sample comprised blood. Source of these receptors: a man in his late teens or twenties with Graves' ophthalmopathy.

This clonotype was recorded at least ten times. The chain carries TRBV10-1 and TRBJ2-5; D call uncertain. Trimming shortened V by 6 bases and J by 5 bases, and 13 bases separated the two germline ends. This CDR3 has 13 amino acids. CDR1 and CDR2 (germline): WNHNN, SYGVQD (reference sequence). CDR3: CASSRSGEETQYF. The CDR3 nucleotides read TGCGCCAGCAGCCGTTCCGGCGAGGAGACCCAGTACTTC.

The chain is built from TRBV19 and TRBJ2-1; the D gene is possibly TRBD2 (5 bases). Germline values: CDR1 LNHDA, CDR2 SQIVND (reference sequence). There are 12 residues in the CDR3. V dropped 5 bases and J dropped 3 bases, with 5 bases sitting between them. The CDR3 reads CASSDYYNEQFF. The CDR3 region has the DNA TGTGCCAGTAGTGACTACTACAATGAGCAGTTCTTC.